The entry below describes one TCR beta chain. Its target is unknown. This specimen comes from a study of cytomegalovirus exposure and HLA in healthy donors. Findings and caveats of the study: Certain indistinguishable V segments, among them TRBV6-2 and TRBV6-3, were excluded. The authors listed 150 to 200 TCR beta chains as cytomegalovirus-associated. Confirmation was obtained in vitro that a few CMV-associated chains are specific for CMV antigens.

13 Jbeta primers and 60 Vbeta primers were used for the PCR. Profiled with immunoSEQ multiplex PCR; TCRdb holds only in-frame clones, not every one. Counted here are over 100,000 clones, over 60% occurring once; the ten biggest clones make up around 5%. CDR1 LNHDA and CDR2 SQIVND come from the germline V gene (reference sequence). Trimming stripped 0 bases from V and 6 bases from J, with 12 bases between. The CDR3 is 15 amino acids. The clonotype originates from a man aged 25 to 40 in good health and CMV-seropositive. The chain combines TRBV19 with TRBJ1-5; D perhaps matches TRBD1 (6 bases). Sequencing was performed on PBMCs. The CDR3 DNA reads TGTGCCAGTAGTATAGACATACAGGGCGGTCAGCCCCAGCATTTT. Translation: CASSIDIQGGQPQHF. The full variable domain, completed using reference TRBV19 and TRBJ1-5, is DGGITQSPKYLFRKEGQNVTLSCEQNLNHDAMYWYRQDPGQGLRLIYYSQIVNDFQKGDIAEGYSVSREKKESFPLTVTSAQKNPTAFYLCASSIDIQGGQPQHFGDGTRLSIL.